Listed below are T cell receptor beta chains from one sample, sequenced in a study of cytomegalovirus exposure and HLA in healthy donors. Measured with immunoSEQ multiplex PCR; TCRdb has only the in-frame clones, and not every one. The sample records some 170,000 clones, approximately 81% being singletons. Sequencing was performed on PBMCs. All receptors derive from a woman aged 25 to 39 in good health and CMV-seropositive. CDR3s include the opening cysteine and the closing phenylalanine or tryptophan. The order of the fields is clone size, J gene, D gene, V gene, CDR3 DNA, CDR3 protein. D genes are given only for firm matches. Size is omitted from some rows. Given values are once, few, many or a class for expanded clones.

>NA|TRBJ2-7|NA|TRBV5-6
TGTGCCAGCAGCCCCCCTTGGGCAGCCTACGAGCAGTACTTC
CASSPPWAAYEQYF
>NA|TRBJ1-4|NA|TRBV7-2
TGTGCCAGCAGTTCAGGTGAAAAACTGTTTTTT
CASSSGEKLFF
>NA|TRBJ2-1|NA|TRBV6-6
TGTGCCAGCAGCCTTGGGGGCCCCTCCTACAATGAGCAGTTCTTC
CASSLGGPSYNEQFF
>NA|TRBJ2-2|NA|TRBV27
TGTGCCAGCAGCCGAGTGGGCAGACAGACCGGGGAGCTGTTTTTT
CASSRVGRQTGELFF
>NA|TRBJ2-2|TRBD1|TRBV9
TGTGCCAGCACCGGGACAGTGAACACCGGGGAGCTGTTTTTT
CASTGTVNTGELFF
>NA|TRBJ2-3|NA|TRBV6-1
TGTGCCAGCAGTGAAGTAGGGGTTAATACGCAGTATTTT
CASSEVGVNTQYF
>once|TRBJ2-1|NA|TRBV7-2
TGTGCCAGCAGCTTAAGGGCCGGTAGGGGCCCTGAGCAGTTCTTC
CASSLRAGRGPEQFF
>NA|TRBJ1-1|NA|TRBV9
TGTGCCAGCAGCGCCGCGGGTTGGGCGAACACTGAAGCTTTCTTT
CASSAAGWANTEAFF
>NA|TRBJ1-1|TRBD1|TRBV5-1
TGCGCCAGCAGCTTGGTCGGACAGGGAACCACTGAAGCTTTCTTT
CASSLVGQGTTEAFF
>NA|TRBJ1-4|NA|TRBV29-1
TGCAGCGTTCAAAGGGGGTTGGGGATCGTTGAAAAACTGTTTTTT
CSVQRGLGIVEKLFF